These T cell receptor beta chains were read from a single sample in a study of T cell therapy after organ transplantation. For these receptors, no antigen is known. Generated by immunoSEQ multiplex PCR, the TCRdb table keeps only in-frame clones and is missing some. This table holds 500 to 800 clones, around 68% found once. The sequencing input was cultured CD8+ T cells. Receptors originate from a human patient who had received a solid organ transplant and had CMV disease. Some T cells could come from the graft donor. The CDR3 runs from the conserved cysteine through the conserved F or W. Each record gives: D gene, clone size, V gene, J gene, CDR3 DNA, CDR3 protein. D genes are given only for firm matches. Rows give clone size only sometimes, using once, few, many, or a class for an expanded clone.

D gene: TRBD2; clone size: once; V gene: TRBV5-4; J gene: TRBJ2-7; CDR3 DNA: TGTGCCAGCAGCCCGGGGCGGGGGTCCTACGAGCAGTACTTC; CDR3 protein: CASSPGRGSYEQYF
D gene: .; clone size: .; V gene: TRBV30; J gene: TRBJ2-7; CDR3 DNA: TGTGCCTGGAGTGTAGGGCGGGGACCCACCTACGAGCAGTACTTC; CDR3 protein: CAWSVGRGPTYEQYF
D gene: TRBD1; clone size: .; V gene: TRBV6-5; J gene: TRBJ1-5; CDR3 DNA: TGTGCCAGCAGTTCGGGACAGGGGTATCAGCCCCAGCATTTT; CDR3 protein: CASSSGQGYQPQHF
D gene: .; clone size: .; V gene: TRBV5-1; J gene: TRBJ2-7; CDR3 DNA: TGCGCCAGCAGCTGGACGGGACCGAGCTACGAGCAGTACTTC; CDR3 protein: CASSWTGPSYEQYF
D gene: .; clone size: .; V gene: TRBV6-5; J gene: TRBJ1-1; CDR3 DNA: TGTGCCAGCGGCTACGGGCCGAACACTGAAGCTTTCTTT; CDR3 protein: CASGYGPNTEAFF
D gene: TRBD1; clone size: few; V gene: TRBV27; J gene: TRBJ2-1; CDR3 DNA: TGTGCCTCGAGGACAGGGGGCGTTAACAATGAGCAGTTCTTC; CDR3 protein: CASRTGGVNNEQFF
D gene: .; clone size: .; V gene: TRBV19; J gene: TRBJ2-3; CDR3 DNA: TGTGCCAGTAGTATATTATTCCGGGACCTCCCTAGCACAGATACGCAGTATTTT; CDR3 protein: CASSILFRDLPSTDTQYF
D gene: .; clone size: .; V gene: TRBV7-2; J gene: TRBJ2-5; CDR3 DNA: TGTGCCAGCAGCTTAGATCTCCGACAGGCCCATTACCAAGAGACCCAGTACTTC; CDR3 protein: CASSLDLRQAHYQETQYF
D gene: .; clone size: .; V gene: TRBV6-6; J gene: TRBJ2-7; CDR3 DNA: TGTGCCAGCAGTTACAACAGCTTTTACGAGCAGTACTTC; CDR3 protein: CASSYNSFYEQYF
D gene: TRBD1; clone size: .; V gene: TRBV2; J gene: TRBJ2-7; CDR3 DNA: TGTGCCAGCTCCTCACCCCCGGACAGGGGGGAGAACGAGCAGTACTTC; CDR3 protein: CASSSPPDRGENEQYF
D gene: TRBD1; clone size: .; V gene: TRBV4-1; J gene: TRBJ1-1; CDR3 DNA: TGCGCCAGCAGCCGACAGGGGCTGGTGAACACTGAAGCTTTCTTT; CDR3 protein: CASSRQGLVNTEAFF
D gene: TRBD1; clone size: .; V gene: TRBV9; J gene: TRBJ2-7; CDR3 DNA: TGTGCCAGCAGCGGGGGACAGGGAGTGACTTACGAGCAGTACTTC; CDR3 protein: CASSGGQGVTYEQYF
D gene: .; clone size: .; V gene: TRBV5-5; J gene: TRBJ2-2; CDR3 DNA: TGTGCCAGCAGCTTGGTGGGCTGGGACCTCACCGGGGAGCTGTTTTTT; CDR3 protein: CASSLVGWDLTGELFF
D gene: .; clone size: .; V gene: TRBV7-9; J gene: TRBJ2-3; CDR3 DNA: TGTGCCAGCAGCCGCGATGTTTCGGATACGCAGTATTTT; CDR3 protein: CASSRDVSDTQYF
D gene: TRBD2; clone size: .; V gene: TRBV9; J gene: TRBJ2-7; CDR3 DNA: TGTGCCAGCTCTTCGGCTAGCGGGGGGACCTACGAGCAGTACTTC; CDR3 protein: CASSSASGGTYEQYF
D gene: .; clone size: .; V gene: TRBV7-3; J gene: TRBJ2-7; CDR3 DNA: TGTGCCAGCAGCTTTACGGGTGGCGAGCAGTACTTC; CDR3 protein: CASSFTGGEQYF
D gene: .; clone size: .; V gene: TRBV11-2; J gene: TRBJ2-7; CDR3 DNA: TGTGCCAGCAGCTTAGAGGCCTACGAGCAGTACTTC; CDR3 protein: CASSLEAYEQYF
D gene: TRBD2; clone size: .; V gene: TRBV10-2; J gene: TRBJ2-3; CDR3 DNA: TGCGCCAGCAGTGAGTTCGGGCGGGAGGGCCGCGATACGCAGTATTTT; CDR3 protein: CASSEFGREGRDTQYF
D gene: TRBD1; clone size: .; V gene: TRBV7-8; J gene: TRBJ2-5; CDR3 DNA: TGTGCCAGCAGACCATTGGCGGGACAGGGCATCCAAGAGACCCAGTACTTC; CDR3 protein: CASRPLAGQGIQETQYF
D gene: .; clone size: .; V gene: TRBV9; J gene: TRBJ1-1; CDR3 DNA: TGTGCCAGCAGCCCCGTGGGGGGGTTTACAAACACTGAAGCTTTCTTT; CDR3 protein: CASSPVGGFTNTEAFF
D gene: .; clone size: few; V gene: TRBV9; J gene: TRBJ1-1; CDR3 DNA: TGTGCCAGCAGCGTAGCTGGGTTCAACACTGAAGCTTTCTTT; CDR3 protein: CASSVAGFNTEAFF
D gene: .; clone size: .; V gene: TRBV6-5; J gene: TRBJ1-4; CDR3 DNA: TGTGCCACTAAAGGGACGGACGAGTGGGAACTGTTTTTT; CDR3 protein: CATKGTDEWELFF
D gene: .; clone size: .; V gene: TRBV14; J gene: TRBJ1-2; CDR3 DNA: TGTGCCAGCAGCCAAATTACAGGACGCCCCTATGGCTACACCTTC; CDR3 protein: CASSQITGRPYGYTF
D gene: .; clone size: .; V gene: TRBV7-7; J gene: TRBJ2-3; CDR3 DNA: TGTGCTAGCAGCCCCGGCTTTTCGTCAGATACGCAGTATTTT; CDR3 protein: CASSPGFSSDTQYF
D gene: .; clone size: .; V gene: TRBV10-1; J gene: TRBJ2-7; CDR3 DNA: TGCGCCAGCAGTGAGATGCACTACTACGAGCAGTACTTC; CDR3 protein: CASSEMHYYEQYF
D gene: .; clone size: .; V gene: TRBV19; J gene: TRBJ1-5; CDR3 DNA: TGTGCCAGTAAGGAGGGATTGAGCAATCAGCCCCAGCATTTT; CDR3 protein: CASKEGLSNQPQHF
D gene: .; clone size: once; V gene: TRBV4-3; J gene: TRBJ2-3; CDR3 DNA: TGCGCCAGCAGCCAAGATTTCGTCACAGACACAGATACGCAGTATTTT; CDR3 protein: CASSQDFVTDTDTQYF
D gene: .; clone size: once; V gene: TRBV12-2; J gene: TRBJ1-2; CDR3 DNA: TGTGCAAGTCGCTTAGTATCCGAGACAGGGGACTCTAACTATGGCTACACCTTC; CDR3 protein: CASRLVSETGDSNYGYTF
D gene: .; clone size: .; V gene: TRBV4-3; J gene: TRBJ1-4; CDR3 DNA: TGCGCCAGCAGCCAAGAAGGAGGGTCCATCTCCGAAAAACTGTTTTTT; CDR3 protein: CASSQEGGSISEKLFF
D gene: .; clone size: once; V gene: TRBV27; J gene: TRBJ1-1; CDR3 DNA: TGTGCCAGCAGTCCCCTTTCGGGGACGGTGAACACTGAAGCTTTCTTT; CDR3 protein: CASSPLSGTVNTEAFF
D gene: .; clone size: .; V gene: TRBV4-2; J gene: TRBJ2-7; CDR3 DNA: TGTGCCAGCAGCCCATGGGCCGGGTCCGAGCAGTACTTC; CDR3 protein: CASSPWAGSEQYF
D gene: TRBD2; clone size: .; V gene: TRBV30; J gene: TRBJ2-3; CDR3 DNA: TGTGCCTGGAGGGGACTAGCGCCTAGCACAGATACGCAGTATTTT; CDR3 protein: CAWRGLAPSTDTQYF
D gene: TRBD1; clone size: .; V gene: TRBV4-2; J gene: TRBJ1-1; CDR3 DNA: TGTGCCAGCAGCCGAGGGACAGGGGGCACTGAAGCTTTCTTT; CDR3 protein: CASSRGTGGTEAFF
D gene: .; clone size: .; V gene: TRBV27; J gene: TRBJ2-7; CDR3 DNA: TGTGCCAGCAGTTTATCGTTGGGGGTCTCCGAGCAGTACTTC; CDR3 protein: CASSLSLGVSEQYF
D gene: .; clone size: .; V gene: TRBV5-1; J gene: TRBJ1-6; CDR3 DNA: TGCGCCAGCAGCACCGTTTACCGGGACACCCCCTATAATTCACCCCTCCACTTT; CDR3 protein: CASSTVYRDTPYNSPLHF
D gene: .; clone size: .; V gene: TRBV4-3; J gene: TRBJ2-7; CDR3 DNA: TGCGCCAGCAGCCAAGAGAGAGAGGCCTCCTACGAGCAGTACTTC; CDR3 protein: CASSQEREASYEQYF
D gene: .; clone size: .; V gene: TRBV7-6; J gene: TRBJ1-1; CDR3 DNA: TGTGCCAGCAGCTTAGGACAGGTCACTGAAGCTTTCTTT; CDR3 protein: CASSLGQVTEAFF
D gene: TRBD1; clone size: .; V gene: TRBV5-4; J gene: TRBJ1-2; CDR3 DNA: TGTGCCAGCAGCTTAGGGACAGCCCTAGGTGGCTACACCTTC; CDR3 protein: CASSLGTALGGYTF
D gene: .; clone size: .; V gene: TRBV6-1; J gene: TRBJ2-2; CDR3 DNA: TGTGCCAGCCGAGCGGAAAACACCGGGGAGCTGTTTTTT; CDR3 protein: CASRAENTGELFF
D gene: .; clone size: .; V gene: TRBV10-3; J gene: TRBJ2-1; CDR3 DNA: TGTGCCGCCTCCTTGAAGGAGCAGGAGGGCGACAATGAGCAGTTCTTC; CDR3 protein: CAASLKEQEGDNEQFF
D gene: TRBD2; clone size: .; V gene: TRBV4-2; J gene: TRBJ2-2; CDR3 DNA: TGTGCCAGCAGCCCCCTGGAGGGACTAAACACCGGGGAGCTGTTTTTT; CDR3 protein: CASSPLEGLNTGELFF
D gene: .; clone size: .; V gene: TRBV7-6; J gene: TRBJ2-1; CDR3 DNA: TGTGCCAGCAGCTTAAATGGCGAGCATTCCTACAATGAGCAGTTCTTC; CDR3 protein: CASSLNGEHSYNEQFF
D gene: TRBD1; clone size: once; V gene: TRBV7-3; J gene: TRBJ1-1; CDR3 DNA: TGTGCCAGCAGCTTTCAGGGGGAAGCATCTGAAGCTGTCTTT; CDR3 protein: CASSFQGEASEAVF
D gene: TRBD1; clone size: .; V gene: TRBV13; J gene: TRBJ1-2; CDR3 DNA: TGTGCCAGCGGGTCAATCGGACAGGCCAACTATGGCTACACCTTC; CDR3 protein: CASGSIGQANYGYTF
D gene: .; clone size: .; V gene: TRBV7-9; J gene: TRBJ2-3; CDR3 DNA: TGTGCCAGCAGCTTGCCAGGGATTAGCACAGATACGCAGTATTTT; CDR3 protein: CASSLPGISTDTQYF
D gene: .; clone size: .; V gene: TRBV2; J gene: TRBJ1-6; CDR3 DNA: TGTGCCAGCAGTGAAGGTCTTAAGGGGACCCTTAATTCACCCCTCCACTTT; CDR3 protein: CASSEGLKGTLNSPLHF
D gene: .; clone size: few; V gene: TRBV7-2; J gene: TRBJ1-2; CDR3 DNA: TGTGCCAGCAGCTTCGGAGACTATGGCTACACCTTC; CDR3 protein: CASSFGDYGYTF
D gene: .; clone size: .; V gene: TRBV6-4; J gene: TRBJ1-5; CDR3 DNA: TGTGCCAGCAGTGACTCGGGCAATCAGCCCCAGCATTTT; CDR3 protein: CASSDSGNQPQHF
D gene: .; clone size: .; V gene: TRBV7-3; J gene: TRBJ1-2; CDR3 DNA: TGTGCCAGCAGGTATAGCGGGGGCCTGGATGGCTACACCTTC; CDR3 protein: CASRYSGGLDGYTF
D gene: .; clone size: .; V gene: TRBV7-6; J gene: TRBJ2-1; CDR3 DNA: TGTGCCAGCAGCTTAGAGGCCAATTACAATGAGCAGTTCTTC; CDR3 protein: CASSLEANYNEQFF
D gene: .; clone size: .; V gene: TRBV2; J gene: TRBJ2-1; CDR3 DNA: TGTGCCAGCACGGTGGGGATCGGTAGGGACAATGAGCAGTTCTTC; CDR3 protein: CASTVGIGRDNEQFF
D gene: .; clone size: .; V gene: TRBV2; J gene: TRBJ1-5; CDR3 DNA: TGTGCCAGCAGTGAAGGTTTGGGTGGGAATCAGCCCCAGCATTTT; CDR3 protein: CASSEGLGGNQPQHF
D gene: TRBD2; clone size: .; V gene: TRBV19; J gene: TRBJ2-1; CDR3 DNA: TGTGCCAGTAGCGACCTTGGGACTAGCGGCCGGGAGCAGTTCTTC; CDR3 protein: CASSDLGTSGREQFF
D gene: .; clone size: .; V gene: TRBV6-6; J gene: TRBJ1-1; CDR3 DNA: TGTGCCAGCAGTTACATAAGGGTGTTGGACACTGAAGCTTTCTTT; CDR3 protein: CASSYIRVLDTEAFF
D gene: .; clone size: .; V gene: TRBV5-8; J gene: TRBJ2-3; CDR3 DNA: TGTGCCAGCCCTACCGGGCCAGGGGGGGCAGATACGCAGTATTTT; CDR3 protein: CASPTGPGGADTQYF
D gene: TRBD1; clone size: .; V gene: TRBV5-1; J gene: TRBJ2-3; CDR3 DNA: TGCGCCAGCAGCTTGGTGGGACAGGTCACAGATACGCAGTATTTT; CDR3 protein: CASSLVGQVTDTQYF
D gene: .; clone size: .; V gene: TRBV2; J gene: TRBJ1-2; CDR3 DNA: TGTGCCAGCGATGCGGGGGCGCTTCTCTATGGCTACACCTTC; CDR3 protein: CASDAGALLYGYTF